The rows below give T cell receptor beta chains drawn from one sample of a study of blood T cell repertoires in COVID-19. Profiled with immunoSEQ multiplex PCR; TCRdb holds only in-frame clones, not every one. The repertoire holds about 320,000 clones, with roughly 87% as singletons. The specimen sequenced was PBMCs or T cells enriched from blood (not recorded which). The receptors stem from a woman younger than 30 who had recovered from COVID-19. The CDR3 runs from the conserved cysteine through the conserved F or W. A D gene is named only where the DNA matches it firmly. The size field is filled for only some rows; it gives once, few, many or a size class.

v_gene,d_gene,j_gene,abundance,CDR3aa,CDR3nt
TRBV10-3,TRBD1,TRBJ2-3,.,CAITGTGSDTQYF,TGTGCCATCACCGGGACAGGGTCAGATACGCAGTATTTT
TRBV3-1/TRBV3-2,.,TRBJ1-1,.,CASSEAGREGTEAFF,TGTGCCAGCAGCGAAGCGGGCAGGGAAGGTACTGAAGCTTTCTTT
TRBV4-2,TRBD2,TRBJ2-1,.,CASSPRLAGGPWDEQFF,TGTGCCAGCAGCCCGAGACTAGCGGGAGGGCCTTGGGATGAGCAGTTCTTC
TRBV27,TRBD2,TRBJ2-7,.,CASSLIPTSGGAYEQYF,TGTGCCAGCAGCCTCATCCCGACTAGCGGGGGCGCCTACGAGCAGTACTTC
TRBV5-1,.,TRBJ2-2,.,CASSPGRLNTGELFF,TGCGCCAGCAGCCCGGGAAGACTAAACACCGGGGAGCTGTTTTTT
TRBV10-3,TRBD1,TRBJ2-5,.,CATGTGEQETQYF,TGTGCCACGGGGACAGGGGAACAAGAGACCCAGTACTTC
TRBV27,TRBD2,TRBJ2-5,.,CASSLYITSGGAETQYF,TGTGCCAGCAGTCTCTATATCACTAGCGGGGGGGCGGAGACCCAGTACTTC
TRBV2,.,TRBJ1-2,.,CASSQGPDRIGGYTF,TGTGCCAGCAGTCAAGGCCCGGACAGAATCGGTGGCTACACCTTC
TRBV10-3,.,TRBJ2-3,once,CAISGEVPTDTQYF,TGTGCCATCAGTGGGGAGGTTCCGACAGATACGCAGTATTTT
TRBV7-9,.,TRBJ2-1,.,CASSLIRGVNEQFF,TGTGCCAGCAGCTTAATCAGGGGCGTCAATGAGCAGTTCTTC
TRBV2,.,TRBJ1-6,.,CASSEGIRGSSPLHF,TGTGCCAGCAGTGAAGGGATCAGGGGCTCTTCACCCCTCCACTTT
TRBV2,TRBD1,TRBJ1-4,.,CASSWDRENEKLFF,TGTGCCAGCAGTTGGGACAGGGAGAATGAAAAACTGTTTTTT
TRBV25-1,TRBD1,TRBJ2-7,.,CASRETGANYEQYF,TGTGCCAGCAGGGAGACAGGGGCCAACTACGAGCAGTACTTC